This T cell receptor (beta chain) comes out of a study of human T cells and chemical hapten exposure (dated by TCRdb to the early 2020s). Describing the broader study: For sensitization, 2% DPC in acetone was applied to an approximately 2 cm by approximately 2 cm area of upper inner arm skin. About 30 alopecia patients provided blood for TCR sequencing at one to four time points (pre-sensitization, 2, 6 and 24 weeks). Patch testing on the upper back used Finn chambers containing 0.01% DPC, with scoring done after 6 days according to International Contact Dermatitis Research Group standards. The mostly female patient cohort included alopecia areata with under or over 50% scalp involvement, alopecia totalis and alopecia universalis. Throughout the study period of roughly five months, patients also received therapeutic DPC doses to the scalp every week. Libraries were pooled for sequencing, and per-sample TCR yields varied mainly because of small differences in library volumes within the pool. The study tracked peripheral blood TCR repertoire changes in vivo during primary and secondary sensitization to the hapten diphenylcyclopropenone (DPC) in alopecia patients. Blood samples were taken from patients before sensitization (week 0) and at 2, 6 and about 24 weeks after DPC sensitization.

This clonotype was counted only a few times. Its binding antigen is unknown. The germline gene is not matched at one end of the junction; a read error may be the cause. The library came from RACE. The listed sequencing device is NextSeq 500. During library preparation, unique molecular identifiers were attached to individual cDNA molecules so that TCRs could be counted quantitatively and reproducibly. Both TCR alpha and TCR beta chains were sequenced from each blood RNA sample. The study's own analysis went as follows. The median number of TCRs per sample was around 96,000, ranging from 23,224 to 690,600. V, J and CDR3 annotation of the TCR reads was carried out using the Decombinator software suite. For the PS versus PT1 abundance plots, all samples were subsampled to the same number of TCRs (28,000). Expanded TCRs were defined as absent before sensitization and observed at least eight times at the 2-week time point. The public sequencing data were trimmed at Q25 with fastp and processed into clonotypes with MiXCR by TCRdb, which kept only in-frame beta chains. All rows with the same CDR3 protein become a single entry with the most common DNA and genes. The authors' filters were not applied to this entry. The sample table holds under 90,000 distinct CDR3 sequences, of which 8% to 10% were seen once. Together, the top ten hold approximately 3.9% of the sample.

Findings and caveats that apply to the study as a whole: Repeated subsampling changed both the strength of the expansion versus patch-test correlation and the threshold at which the correlation became significant. No change with DPC sensitization was found in the number of TCRs above 1 in 1000 frequency, and no evidence of global repertoire structure alterations was found. Patch test score was positively correlated with the number of PT1 expanded TCRs, with significance at thresholds 8, 16 and 32 but not at 4. Because all patients had alopecia, a presumed autoimmune disease, the immune response of the patients might differ from that of healthy individuals. Compared with pre-sensitization or healthy control sets, expanded TCRs formed significantly more large CDR3 similarity clusters, which is consistent with antigen-driven responses.

From a lookup of the germline V gene (reference sequence), CDR1 and CDR2 are SSHAT and FNYEAQ. The CDR3 sequence holds 17 residues, the cysteine and phenylalanine included. The sequence is cut down to CDR3 DNA, 51 bases in frame from base 1. The sample's time point label is to be understood as: pre-sensitization, week 0. The treatment or condition label corresponds to: therapeutic diphenylcyclopropenone sensitization with weekly scalp DPC. At each patch-test visit, blood was drawn before the patch test was applied. Patients were eligible if aged 18 to 70, diagnosed with alopecia and judged suitable for DPC therapy, and pregnant patients were excluded. Total RNA was extracted from unfractionated whole blood collected in Tempus Blood RNA tubes.

Material: whole blood, obtained in connection with sensitization to the hapten diphenylcyclopropenone (DPC). Recombination connected TRBV7-7 to TRBJ2-5, with TRBD2 matching 8 junction bases. The origin of this receptor is a woman between 40 and 55 years old with alopecia areata. Some clones in this sample may be carry-over from other donors' samples. The CDR3 region: CASSPLGGSGAAETQYF. Read as DNA, the sequence is TGTGCTAGCAGCCCGCTCGGTGGTAGCGGGGCGGCAGAGACCCAGTACTTC.